This T cell receptor beta chain was captured in a study of STAT3 mutations in large granular lymphocyte leukemia. The overall study: Over half of T-LGLL patients had one or more immunosuppressive regimens. Study-wide findings and caveats: Every T-LGLL patient had at least one immunodominant TCRbeta clonotype. All newly emerging clones after therapy were STAT3 wild type. Persisting codominant clonotypes may have hidden a small pathogenic clone. Suggested: STAT3 mutation was not the ancestral event for these clonal expansions.

In the case of this clone: Its antigen is undetermined.

The data were produced by immunoSEQ multiplex PCR, yet TCRdb's version contains in-frame clones alone and is incomplete. The table records fewer than 9,500 clones, roughly 90% of them present only once. The CDR3 has 15 residues. CDR1 is SGDLS, CDR2 YYNGEE, per germline. J lost 5 bases, V lost 4 bases, and 10 bases had no gene match. The TCR sequence derives from a man in his 60s with T-cell large granular lymphocyte leukemia. Some clones in this sample may be carry-over from other donors' samples. The chain uses TRBV9 and TRBJ2-7; TRBD2 agrees at 9 bases. The specimen sequenced was peripheral blood mononuclear cells. CDR3 DNA: TGTGCCAGCAGCCCCCGTATAGCGGGAGACCACGAGCAGTACTTC. Its translation is CASSPRIAGDHEQYF.